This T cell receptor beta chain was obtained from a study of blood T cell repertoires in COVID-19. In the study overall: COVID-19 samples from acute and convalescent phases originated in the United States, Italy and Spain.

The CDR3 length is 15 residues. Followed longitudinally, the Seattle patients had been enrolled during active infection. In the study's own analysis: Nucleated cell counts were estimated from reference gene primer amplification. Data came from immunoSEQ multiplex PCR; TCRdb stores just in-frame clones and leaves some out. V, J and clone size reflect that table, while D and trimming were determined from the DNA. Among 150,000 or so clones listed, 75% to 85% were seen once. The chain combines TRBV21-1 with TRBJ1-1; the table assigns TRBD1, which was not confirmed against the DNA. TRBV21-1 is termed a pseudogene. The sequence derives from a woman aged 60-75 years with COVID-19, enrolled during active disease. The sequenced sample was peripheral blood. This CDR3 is CASSKGAGQNTEAFF. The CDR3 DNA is TGTGCCAGCAGCAAAGGCGCAGGGCAGAACACTGAAGCTTTCTTT.